This T cell receptor beta chain was found in a study of control samples from healthy donors and cancer patients (dated by TCRdb to 2018 to 2021). About this clone itself: Which antigen it targets is not known. No quality values exist for individual bases; no much larger clone is one base distant.

Libraries were built with the immunoSEQ multiplex PCR assay. What TCRdb holds here is the immuneACCESS table cut down to in-frame rearrangements. Part of the clones is not present; checked against another copy, under half of the missing clones reflect an unresolved V gene, and the others are unexplained. The sample table holds about 52,000 clones, of which 95% were seen once. Approximately 2.4% of the sample comes from the top ten. The V end loses 1 base and the J end loses 2 bases, and a stretch of 9 bases separates them. The germline V gene (reference sequence) supplies CDR1 LGHDT and CDR2 YNNKEL. The CDR3 sequence holds 14 residues, the cysteine and phenylalanine included. The DNA shown is the 42-base CDR3, in frame from base 1.

The material sequenced was blood. The receptor was derived from a man aged 25-45 years in good health. Recombination linked TRBV3-1 (or the pseudogene TRBV3-2) to TRBJ2-7; the D segment could be TRBD2, given 6 matching bases. In nucleotide form, the sequence is TGTGCCAGCAGCCAAGGGGACTGGACCTACGAGCAGTACTTC. Its amino acids are CASSQGDWTYEQYF.